The 5 T cell receptor beta chains below all came from one sample that was sequenced in a study of T-cell memory formation after mild COVID-19. TCRdb redid the calling of the 5' RACE reads with MiXCR, one entry per CDR3 protein. The sample shows about half a million distinct CDR3 sequences, about 18% of them seen only once. Sequencing was carried out using PBMCs or a T cell subset sorted from them (not recorded which). The origin of the receptors is an adult woman who had mild COVID-19 (a few samples of this study predate the infection). Cell type and time point are not known.

V and J are TRBV4-1 and TRBJ1-2; D is uncertain. Trimming pared 2 bases from V and 8 bases from J, leaving 18 bases between. The CDR3 length is 15 residues. CDR1 MGHRA and CDR2 YSYEKL come from the germline V gene. The CDR3 reads CASSQLQSGLRGYTF. CDR3 bases: TGCGCCAGCAGCCAACTTCAAAGTGGGCTGCGGGGCTACACCTTC.

This clonotype was recorded a few times. As DNA, the CDR3 is TGTGCCAGCAGCCCCTTTGGAGGGAGAAAGGAGGATGAGCAGTTCTTC. Its protein product is CASSPFGGRKEDEQFF. The gene calls are TRBV9 and TRBJ2-1, with a tentative D call TRBD2 (6 bases). V dropped 4 bases and J dropped 8 bases, with 22 bases sitting between them. Germline CDR1 SGDLS, CDR2 YYNGEE. The CDR3 is 16 residues long.

This rearrangement joins TRBV10-3 to TRBJ2-2, with 8 bases lining up with TRBD2. The germline gives CDR1 ENHRY, CDR2 SYGVKD. The CDR3 loop spans 15 amino acids. V was clipped by 6 bases and J by 3 bases; unmatched bases: 6. The CDR3 DNA sequence: TGTGCCATCAGGTCCAATAGCGGGGACACCGGGGAGCTGTTTTTT. Translated: CAIRSNSGDTGELFF.

The chain links TRBV20-1 to TRBJ2-5, with D maybe TRBD1 (7 bases). The CDR3 is 16 amino acids. The V and J ends lost 2 bases and 0 bases respectively, with 16 bases between them. Germline V gene data show CDR1 as DFQATT and CDR2 as SNEGSKA (reference sequence). Written as DNA, the CDR3 is TGCAGTGCTAGAATCTACAGGGGACTCAACCAAGAGACCCAGTACTTC. Residues: CSARIYRGLNQETQYF.

In this sample, this clonotype turned up a few times. The chain employs TRBV7-8 and TRBJ2-5, with TRBD2 identical over 11 bases. CDR1 SGHVS and CDR2 FQNEAQ come from the germline V gene. This CDR3 contains 17 residues. J was trimmed by 6 bases and V by 3 bases; bases with no gene match: 12. CDR3 nucleotides: TGTGCCAGCAGCTTTAGCGGGGGGGGCTTGTTGCGGAAGACCCAGTACTTC. Amino acids: CASSFSGGGLLRKTQYF. The full variable domain, completed using reference TRBV7-8 and TRBJ2-5, is GAGVSQSPRYKVAKRGQDVALRCDPISGHVSLFWYQQALGQGPEFLTYFQNEAQLDKSGLPSDRFFAERPEGSVSTLKIQRTQQEDSAVYLCASSFSGGGLLRKTQYFGPGTRLLVL.